The 13 T cell receptor beta chains reported below all come from one sample, sequenced in a study of CD8+ T cells in alopecia areata. RNA extraction and reverse transcription yielded cDNA as sequencing template. This table comes from immunoSEQ multiplex PCR, and its TCRdb copy is limited to in-frame clones, with some not included. The table records roughly 150,000 clones, about 53% of them present only once. The sequencing here drew on CD8+ T cells sorted from blood, taken at week 0. The receptors were sampled from a human donor with alopecia areata.

V usage is TRBV5-4 and J usage is TRBJ2-3; the D is unclear. CDR1 is SGHNT, CDR2 YYREEE, per germline (reference sequence). V was shortened by 1 base and J by 2 bases, with 2 bases between the two germline ends. The CDR3 has 12 amino acids. CDR3 amino acids: CASSLYTDTQYF. CDR3 nucleotides: TGTGCCAGCAGCTTGTACACAGATACGCAGTATTTT.

This chain uses TRBV15 with TRBJ1-1; D call uncertain. This CDR3 region has 16 residues. V was pared by 0 bases and J by 0 bases, with 11 bases between. The V gene's germline CDR1 is LNHNV and CDR2 YYDKDF (reference sequence). The CDR3, as DNA: TGTGCCACCAGCAGAGATCGGGCATGGGTGAACACTGAAGCTTTCTTT. This translates into CATSRDRAWVNTEAFF.

This rearrangement joins TRBV2 to TRBJ1-4; TRBD1 aligns across 7 bases. This CDR3 comprises 15 residues. V was pared by 1 base and J by 3 bases, with 2 bases of the junction left unmatched. CDR1 is SNHLY and CDR2 is FYNNEI in the germline V gene. CDR3 nucleotide sequence: TGTGCCAGCAGTGAAGAAGGACAGGCTAATGAAAAACTGTTTTTT. Its protein product is CASSEEGQANEKLFF.

The chain carries TRBV6-6 and TRBJ1-2; D is uncertain. The CDR3 contains 13 residues. Germline CDR1 and CDR2: MNHNY and SVGAGI (reference sequence). V dropped 7 bases and J dropped 5 bases, with 14 bases sitting between them. The CDR3 bases are TGTGCCAGCAACCCCTCCTATAGTTATGGCTACACCTTC. It codes for CASNPSYSYGYTF.

The CDR3: CASSLGRRGNQPQHF. The CDR3 DNA reads as TGTGCCAGCAGTTTGGGTCGACGGGGCAATCAGCCCCAGCATTTT. The genes are TRBV28 and TRBJ1-5; D uncertain. CDR1 is MDHEN and CDR2 is SYDVKM in the germline V gene. The CDR3 length is 15 residues. Trimming left V 3 bases short and J 2 bases short, with 11 bases between.

The genes are TRBV25-1 and TRBJ2-3; a weak D match, TRBD1 (5 bases). V lost 1 base, J lost 2 bases, and 10 bases lay in between. CDR1 is MGHDK, CDR2 SYGVNS, per germline. The CDR3 loop spans 15 amino acids. As DNA, the CDR3 is TGTGCCAGCAGTGAATCTGGGGCATTCACAGATACGCAGTATTTT. It is translated as CASSESGAFTDTQYF.

The table lists this clone with a few counts. J is TRBJ2-1 and V is TRBV7-9; 7 bases are a match to TRBD1. CDR3 length equals 13 residues. Germline assignment: CDR1 SEHNR and CDR2 FQNEAQ (reference sequence). Trimming cost V 1 base and J 8 bases; bases outside gene matches: 2. The CDR3 DNA reads TGTGCCAGCAGCTTAGGGGACAGCTATGAGCAGTTCTTC. This gives the protein CASSLGDSYEQFF.

J is TRBJ2-7 and V is TRBV27; a possible D gene is TRBD1 (6 bases). The CDR3 contains 12 residues. With 10 bases removed from V and 2 bases from J, the gap between germline ends came to 12 bases. Germline assignment: CDR1 MNHEY and CDR2 SMNVEV (reference sequence). The CDR3 sequence is CATQGSPYEQYF. The CDR3 coding sequence is TGTGCCACTCAGGGGAGCCCCTACGAGCAGTACTTC.

The chain is built from TRBV9 and TRBJ1-2; D gene ambiguous. Between the trimmed V and J ends, which lost 4 bases and 3 bases, there was a span of 13 bases. Germline V gene data show CDR1 as SGDLS and CDR2 as YYNGEE. The CDR3 loop spans 14 amino acids. This CDR3 is CASSTPRADYGYTF. DNA for the CDR3: TGTGCCAGCAGCACACCCCGGGCGGACTATGGCTACACCTTC.

This clone was observed once. V usage is TRBV6-5 and J usage is TRBJ1-2, with D possibly TRBD1 on 6 matching bases. Germline CDR1 and CDR2: MNHEY and SVGAGI. The V gene lost 6 bases and the J gene lost 2 bases, with 13 bases spanning the gap. This CDR3 has 14 residues. Written as DNA, the CDR3 is TGTGCCAGCAGACGGGACACCCCAAACTATGGCTACACCTTC. Protein sequence: CASRRDTPNYGYTF.

This clone showed up just a few times. The gene calls are TRBV6-5 and TRBJ1-5, with TRBD1 matching over 9 bases. The J segment lost 5 bases and the V segment lost 5 bases, leaving 4 bases of the junction unmatched. Germline values: CDR1 MNHEY, CDR2 SVGAGI. CDR3 length: 14 amino acids. CDR3 sequence (DNA): TGTGCCAGCAGTCCGGGACAGGGCTATCAGCCCCAGCATTTT. This codes for CASSPGQGYQPQHF.

This clone has just a few counts. This rearrangement joins TRBV29-1 to TRBJ1-1; 8 nucleotides line up with TRBD1. The CDR3 loop spans 12 amino acids. The V gene end was trimmed by 6 bases and the J gene end by 1 base; junction bases not matched to a gene: 1. The V gene's germline CDR1 is SQVTM and CDR2 ANQGSEA. The CDR3 DNA reads TGCAGCGTGACAGGGGCGAACACTGAAGCTTTCTTT. It yields the protein CSVTGANTEAFF.

As for this clone: Mismatch with germline at one junction end may stem from a read error. The rearrangement uses TRBV30 and TRBJ2-7, with D possibly being TRBD1 (6 bases). CDR1 and CDR2 from the germline V gene are GTSNPN and SVGIG (reference sequence). The CDR3 has 12 residues. This chain's CDR3 is CAWSQTGTLTHF. The CDR3 nucleotides read TGTGCCTGGAGTCAAACCGGGACACTAACCCACTTC.